This entry lists 11 T cell receptor beta chains sequenced from one sample in a study of identical twins. TCRdb re-called the 5' RACE reads with MiXCR, one entry per CDR3 protein. The sample consists of 700,000 to 950,000 distinct CDR3 sequences, approximately 13% of them appearing once. The same data also contributed to another study, on yellow fever vaccine responses in identical twins.

Sequenced material: PBMCs. The receptors derive from a woman between 18 and 29 years old in good health.

This clonotype was counted ten times or more. The chain joins TRBV20-1 to TRBJ2-1, with TRBD2 identical over 7 bases. This CDR3 has 16 residues. Germline assignment: CDR1 DFQATT and CDR2 SNEGSKA (reference sequence). Trimming removed 5 bases from V and 0 bases from J; junction bases left unmatched: 10. CDR3 sequence reads: CSAESGTRSSYNEQFF. CDR3 bases: TGCAGTGCTGAAAGCGGGACCAGGAGCTCCTACAATGAGCAGTTCTTC.

This clonotype occurred a few times. This rearrangement joins TRBV5-1 to TRBJ2-1; D is undetermined. Germline V gene sequence: CDR1 SGHRS, CDR2 YFSETQ. The CDR3 is made up of 11 amino acids. The V end was cut by 0 bases, the J end by 15 bases, with 10 bases between. The CDR3: CASSLDARLFF. The DNA for the CDR3 is TGCGCCAGCAGCTTGGACGCCCGTTTGTTCTTC.

This clonotype was recorded many times. Here the CDR3 DNA reads TGCGCCAGCAGACTGAGAGCGAACACTGAAGCTTTCTTT. This codes for CASRLRANTEAFF. The V gene is TRBV5-1, the J gene TRBJ1-1, with D hard to call. The CDR3 has 13 residues. Germline V gene lookup returns CDR1 SGHRS and CDR2 YFSETQ. V lost 5 bases and J 1 base, leaving 9 bases between the germline ends.

This chain joins TRBV5-6 and TRBJ2-1; 12 positions agree with TRBD2. V dropped 2 bases and J dropped 7; count of bases not matched to a gene: 7. Germline CDR1 is SGHDT and CDR2 is YYEEEE. This CDR3 has 16 amino acids. The CDR3 is CASSFPTSGSVNEQFF. In DNA form, the CDR3 reads TGTGCCAGCAGCTTCCCGACTAGCGGGAGTGTGAATGAGCAGTTCTTC.

The rearrangement joins TRBV7-9 to TRBJ1-1, with D unresolved. The V gene's germline CDR1 is SEHNR and CDR2 FQNEAQ (reference sequence). The CDR3 has 13 amino acids. The V end was cut by 7 bases, the J end by 6 bases, with 15 bases between. The CDR3 nucleotides are TGTGCCAGCAATCCCGGGATACCCCCTGAAGCTTTCTTT. Translation: CASNPGIPPEAFF.

V and J are TRBV7-9 and TRBJ2-5, with 8 bases lining up with TRBD1. The junction had 8 bases not matched to a gene; V was cut back by 4 bases and J by 4 bases. Germline CDR1 is SEHNR and CDR2 is FQNEAQ (reference sequence). The CDR3 sequence is 15 residues long. The CDR3 loop reads CASSSGQGRSETQYF. The CDR3 DNA sequence: TGTGCCAGCAGCTCCGGACAGGGAAGGTCAGAGACCCAGTACTTC.

This clonotype was seen more than once but under ten times. V usage is TRBV5-5 and J usage is TRBJ2-7, with D unclear. Germline CDR1 reads SGHKS; CDR2 reads YYEKEE (reference sequence). The germline V and J ends were trimmed by 4 bases and 1 base, with 15 bases remaining between them. The CDR3 loop spans 15 amino acids. DNA for the CDR3: TGTGCCAGCAGCCTTGGGTGGCAGCTATCCTACGAGCAGTACTTC. Translated, it gives CASSLGWQLSYEQYF.

The chain links TRBV6-5 to TRBJ1-1, with 8 bases aligning to TRBD1. Trimming removed 2 bases from V and 5 bases from J; junction bases left unmatched: 4. This CDR3 contains 14 residues. Germline loops: CDR1 MNHEY, CDR2 SVGAGI. In DNA, the CDR3 is TGTGCCAGCAGTTACCCAGGGACAGGTACTGAAGCTTTCTTT. Translation: CASSYPGTGTEAFF.

Worth noting for this clonotype: One junction end does not reproduce the germline sequence, and a read error may be involved. This sequence joins TRBV3-1 and TRBJ1-6; no firm D call. Looked up from germline, CDR1 is LGHDT and CDR2 is YNNKEL (reference sequence). CDR3 length: 14 amino acids. CDR3 protein: CASSQAVTLPERIF. The CDR3 DNA is TGTGCCAGCAGCCAAGCAGTGACCCTCCCCGAGCGCATCTTT.

V gene TRBV13 combines with J gene TRBJ2-1, with 8 bases matching TRBD2. Per germline, CDR1 PRHDT and CDR2 FYEKMQ (reference sequence). V lost 5 bases to trimming and J lost 6 bases; unmatched junction nucleotides: 12. The CDR3 spans 16 residues. DNA of the CDR3: TGTGCCAGCAGCCCTAATCCGGGGGGGACTACCAATGAGCAGTTCTTC. It translates to CASSPNPGGTTNEQFF.

This clonotype appeared many times. The chain is built from TRBV6-1 and TRBJ2-1; no clear D. CDR1 is MNHNS, CDR2 SASEGT, per germline. V lost 6 bases and J lost 7, with 16 bases in between. The CDR3 spans 14 residues. The CDR3: CASSRPPPRNEQFF. The CDR3, as DNA: TGTGCCAGCAGCCGGCCACCTCCAAGGAATGAGCAGTTCTTC.